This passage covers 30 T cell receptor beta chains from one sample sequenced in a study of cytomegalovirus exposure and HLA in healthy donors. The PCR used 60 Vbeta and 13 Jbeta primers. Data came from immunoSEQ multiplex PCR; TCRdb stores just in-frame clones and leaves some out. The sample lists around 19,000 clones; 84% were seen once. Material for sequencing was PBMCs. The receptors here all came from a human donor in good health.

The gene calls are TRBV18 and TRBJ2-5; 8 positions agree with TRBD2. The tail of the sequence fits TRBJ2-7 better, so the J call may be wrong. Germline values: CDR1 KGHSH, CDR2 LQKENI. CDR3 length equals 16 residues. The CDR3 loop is CASSPPTSAGTYEQYF. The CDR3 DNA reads TGTGCCAGCTCACCACCGACTAGCGCAGGCACCTACGAGCAGTACTTC.

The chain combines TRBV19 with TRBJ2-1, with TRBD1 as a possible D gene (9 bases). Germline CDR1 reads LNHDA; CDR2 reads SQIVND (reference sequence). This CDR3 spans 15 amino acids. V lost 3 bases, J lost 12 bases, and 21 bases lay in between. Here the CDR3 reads CASSMGQGLGPGQFF. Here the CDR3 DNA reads TGTGCCAGTAGTATGGGACAGGGACTAGGCCCTGGGCAGTTCTTC.

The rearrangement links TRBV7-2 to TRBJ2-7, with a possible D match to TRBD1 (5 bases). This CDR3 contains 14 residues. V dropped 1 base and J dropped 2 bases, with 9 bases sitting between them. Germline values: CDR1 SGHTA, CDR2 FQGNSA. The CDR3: CASSLVSGPYEQYF. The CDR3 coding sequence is TGTGCCAGCAGCTTAGTTTCAGGGCCCTACGAGCAGTACTTC.

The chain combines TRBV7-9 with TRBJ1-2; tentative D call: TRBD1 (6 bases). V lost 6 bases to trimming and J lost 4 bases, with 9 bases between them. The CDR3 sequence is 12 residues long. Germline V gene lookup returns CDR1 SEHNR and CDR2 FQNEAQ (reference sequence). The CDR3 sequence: CASSDRSYGYTF. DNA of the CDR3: TGTGCCAGCAGTGACAGGTCCTATGGCTACACCTTC.

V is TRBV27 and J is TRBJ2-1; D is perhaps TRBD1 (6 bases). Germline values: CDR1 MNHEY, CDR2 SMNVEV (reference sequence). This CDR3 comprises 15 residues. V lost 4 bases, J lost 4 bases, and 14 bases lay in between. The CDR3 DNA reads TGTGCCAGCAGTTGGGGTGGGGACACATACAATGAGCAGTTCTTC. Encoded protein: CASSWGGDTYNEQFF.

The CDR3 protein is CASSQPGTGSHQPQHF. CDR3 sequence (DNA): TGCGCCAGCAGCCAACCCGGGACAGGGTCCCATCAGCCCCAGCATTTT. This rearrangement joins TRBV4-1 to TRBJ1-5; 9 nucleotides line up with TRBD1. V dropped 2 bases and J dropped 5; count of bases not matched to a gene: 7. The germline V gene has CDR1 MGHRA and CDR2 YSYEKL. The CDR3 spans 16 residues.

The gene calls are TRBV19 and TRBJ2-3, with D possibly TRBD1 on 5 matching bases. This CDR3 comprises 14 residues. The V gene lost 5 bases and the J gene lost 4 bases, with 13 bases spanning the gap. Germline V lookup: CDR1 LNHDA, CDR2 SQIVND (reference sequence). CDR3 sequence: CASSAGHRADTQYF. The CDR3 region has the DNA TGTGCCAGTAGTGCAGGACATAGAGCAGATACGCAGTATTTT.

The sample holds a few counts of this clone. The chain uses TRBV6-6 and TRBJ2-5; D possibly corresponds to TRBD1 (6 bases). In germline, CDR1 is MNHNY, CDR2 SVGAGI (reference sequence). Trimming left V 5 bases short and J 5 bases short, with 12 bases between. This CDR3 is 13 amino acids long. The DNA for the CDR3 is TGTGCCAGCAGTAACAGGGTTGGGGAGACCCAGTACTTC. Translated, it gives CASSNRVGETQYF.

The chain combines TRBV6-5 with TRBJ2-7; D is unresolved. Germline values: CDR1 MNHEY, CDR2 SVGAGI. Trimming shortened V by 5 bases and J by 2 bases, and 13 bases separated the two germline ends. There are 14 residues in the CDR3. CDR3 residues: CASSAGSSTYEQYF. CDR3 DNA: TGTGCCAGCAGTGCCGGGTCTTCTACCTACGAGCAGTACTTC.

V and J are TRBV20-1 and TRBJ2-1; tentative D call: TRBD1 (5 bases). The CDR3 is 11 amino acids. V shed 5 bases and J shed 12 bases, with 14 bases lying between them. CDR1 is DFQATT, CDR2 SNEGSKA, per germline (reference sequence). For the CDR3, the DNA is TGCAGTGCTGGGGCCCCGGTCGGGCAGTTCTTC. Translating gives CSAGAPVGQFF.

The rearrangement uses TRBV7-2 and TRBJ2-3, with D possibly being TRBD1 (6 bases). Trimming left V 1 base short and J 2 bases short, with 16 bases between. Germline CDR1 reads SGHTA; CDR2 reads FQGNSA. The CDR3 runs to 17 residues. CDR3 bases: TGTGCCAGCAGCTTAGTTTCGACAGGCCGCCCCACAGATACGCAGTATTTT. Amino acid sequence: CASSLVSTGRPTDTQYF.

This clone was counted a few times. This CDR3 is CASSERDGGWTEAFF. CDR3 coding DNA: TGTGCCAGCAGTGAAAGAGATGGGGGCTGGACTGAAGCTTTCTTT. The chain couples TRBV25-1 to TRBJ1-1, with D perhaps TRBD1 (6 bases). The germline V gene has CDR1 MGHDK and CDR2 SYGVNS. CDR3 length: 15 amino acids. Trimming cost V 2 bases and J 5 bases, with 15 bases left between them.

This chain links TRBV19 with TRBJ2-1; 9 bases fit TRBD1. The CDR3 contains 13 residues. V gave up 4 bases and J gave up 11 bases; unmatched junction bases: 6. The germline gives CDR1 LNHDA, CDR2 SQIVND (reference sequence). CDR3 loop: CASSREGQGKQFF. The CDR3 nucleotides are TGTGCCAGTAGTAGGGAGGGACAGGGAAAGCAGTTCTTC.

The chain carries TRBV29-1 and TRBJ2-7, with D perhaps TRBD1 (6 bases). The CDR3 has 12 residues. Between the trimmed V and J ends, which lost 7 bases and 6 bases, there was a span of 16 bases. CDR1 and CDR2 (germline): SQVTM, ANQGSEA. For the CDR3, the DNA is TGCAGCGCCCAGGGTGCAGGGGCCGAGCAGTACTTC. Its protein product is CSAQGAGAEQYF.

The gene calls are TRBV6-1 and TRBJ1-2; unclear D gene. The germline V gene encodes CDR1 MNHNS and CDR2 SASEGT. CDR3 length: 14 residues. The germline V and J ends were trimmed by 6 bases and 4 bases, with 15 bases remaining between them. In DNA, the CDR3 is TGTGCCAGCAGCGAACCCGAGGGCGGCTATGGCTACACCTTC. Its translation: CASSEPEGGYGYTF.

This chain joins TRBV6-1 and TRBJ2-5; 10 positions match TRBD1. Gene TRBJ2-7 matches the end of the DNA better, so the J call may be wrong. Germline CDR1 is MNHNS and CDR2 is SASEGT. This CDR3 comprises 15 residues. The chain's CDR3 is CASSESPTGGNEQYF. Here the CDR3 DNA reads TGTGCCAGCAGTGAATCCCCGACAGGGGGCAACGAGCAGTACTTC.

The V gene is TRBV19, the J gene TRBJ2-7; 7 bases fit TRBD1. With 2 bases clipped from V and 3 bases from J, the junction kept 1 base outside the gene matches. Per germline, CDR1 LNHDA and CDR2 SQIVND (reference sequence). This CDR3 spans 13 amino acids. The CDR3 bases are TGTGCCAGTAGTATAAGACAGGGCTACGAGCAGTACTTC. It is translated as CASSIRQGYEQYF.

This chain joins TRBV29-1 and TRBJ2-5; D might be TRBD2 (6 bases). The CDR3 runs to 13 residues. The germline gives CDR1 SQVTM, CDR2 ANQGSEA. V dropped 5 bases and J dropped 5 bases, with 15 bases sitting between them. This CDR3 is CSVPPGTGETQYF. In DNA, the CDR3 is TGCAGCGTTCCCCCCGGGACTGGGGAGACCCAGTACTTC.

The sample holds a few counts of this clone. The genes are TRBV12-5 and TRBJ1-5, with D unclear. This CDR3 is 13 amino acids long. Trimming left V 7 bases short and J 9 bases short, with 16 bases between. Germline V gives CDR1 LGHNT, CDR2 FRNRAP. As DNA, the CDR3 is TGTGCTAGTGCCCTTCCACATCCTTCGCCCCAGCATTTT. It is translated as CASALPHPSPQHF.

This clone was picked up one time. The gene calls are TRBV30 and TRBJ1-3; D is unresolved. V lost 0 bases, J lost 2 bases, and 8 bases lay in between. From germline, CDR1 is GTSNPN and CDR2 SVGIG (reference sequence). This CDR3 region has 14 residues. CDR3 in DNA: TGTGCCTGGAGTGTTTGGGCGCCTGGAAACACCATATATTTT. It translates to CAWSVWAPGNTIYF.

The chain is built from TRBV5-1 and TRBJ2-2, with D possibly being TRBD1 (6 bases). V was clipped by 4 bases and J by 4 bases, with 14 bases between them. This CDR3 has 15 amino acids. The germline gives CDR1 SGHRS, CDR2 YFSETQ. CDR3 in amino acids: CASSGYRAPTGELFF. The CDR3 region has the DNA TGCGCCAGCAGCGGGTACAGGGCTCCCACCGGGGAGCTGTTTTTT.

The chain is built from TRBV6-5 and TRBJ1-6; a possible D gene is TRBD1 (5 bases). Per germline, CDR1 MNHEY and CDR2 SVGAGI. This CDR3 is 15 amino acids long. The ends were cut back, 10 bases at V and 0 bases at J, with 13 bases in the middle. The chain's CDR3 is CATLPGGSYNSPLHF. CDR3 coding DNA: TGTGCCACCCTGCCGGGGGGCTCCTATAATTCACCCCTCCACTTT.

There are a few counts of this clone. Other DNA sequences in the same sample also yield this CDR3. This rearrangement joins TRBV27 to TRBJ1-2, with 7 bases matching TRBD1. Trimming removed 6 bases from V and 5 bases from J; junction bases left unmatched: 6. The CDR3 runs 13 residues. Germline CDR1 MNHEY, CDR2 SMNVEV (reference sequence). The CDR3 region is CASSPGQSYGYTF. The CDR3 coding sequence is TGTGCCAGCAGCCCGGGACAGTCTTATGGCTACACCTTC.

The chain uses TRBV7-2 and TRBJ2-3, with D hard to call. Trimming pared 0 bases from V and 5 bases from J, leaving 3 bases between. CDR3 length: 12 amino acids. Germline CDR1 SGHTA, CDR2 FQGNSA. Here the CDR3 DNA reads TGTGCCAGCAGCTTAGCTAGAGATACGCAGTATTTT. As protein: CASSLARDTQYF. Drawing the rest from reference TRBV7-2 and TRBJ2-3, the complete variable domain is GAGVSQSPSNKVTEKGKDVELRCDPISGHTALYWYRQSLGQGLEFLIYFQGNSAPDKSGLPSDRFSAERTGGSVSTLTIQRTQQEDSAVYLCASSLARDTQYFGPGTRLTVL.

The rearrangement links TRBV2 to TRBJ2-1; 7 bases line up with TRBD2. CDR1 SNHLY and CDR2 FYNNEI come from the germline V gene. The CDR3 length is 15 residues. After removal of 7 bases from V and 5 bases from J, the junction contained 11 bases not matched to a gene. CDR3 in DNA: TGTGCCAGCAAGAGTCAAGCGGGATCCAACAATGAGCAGTTCTTC. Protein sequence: CASKSQAGSNNEQFF.

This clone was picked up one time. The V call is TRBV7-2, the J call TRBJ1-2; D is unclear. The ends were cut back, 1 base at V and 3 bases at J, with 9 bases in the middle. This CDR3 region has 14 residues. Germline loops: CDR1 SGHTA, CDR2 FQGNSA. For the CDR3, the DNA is TGTGCCAGCAGCTTAGGGGCACCACACTATGGCTACACCTTC. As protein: CASSLGAPHYGYTF.

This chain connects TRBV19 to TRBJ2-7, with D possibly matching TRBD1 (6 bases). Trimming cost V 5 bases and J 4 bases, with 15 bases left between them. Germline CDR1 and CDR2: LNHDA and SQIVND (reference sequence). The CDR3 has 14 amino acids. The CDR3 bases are TGTGCCAGTAGTTCCCCGGGACACTTTTACGAGCAGTACTTC. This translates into CASSSPGHFYEQYF.

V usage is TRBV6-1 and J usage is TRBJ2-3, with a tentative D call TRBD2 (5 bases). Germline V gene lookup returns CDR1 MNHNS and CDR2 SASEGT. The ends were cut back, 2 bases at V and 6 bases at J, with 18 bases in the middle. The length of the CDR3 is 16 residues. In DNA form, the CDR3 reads TGTGCCAGCAGTGAACTACGGACTGAAACTGGGGATACGCAGTATTTT. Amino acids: CASSELRTETGDTQYF.

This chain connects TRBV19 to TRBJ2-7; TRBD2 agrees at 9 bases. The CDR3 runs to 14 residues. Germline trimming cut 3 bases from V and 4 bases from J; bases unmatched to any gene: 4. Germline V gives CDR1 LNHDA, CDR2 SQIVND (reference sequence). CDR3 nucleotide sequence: TGTGCCAGTAGTATTAGCGGGAGTCAATACGAGCAGTACTTC. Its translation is CASSISGSQYEQYF.

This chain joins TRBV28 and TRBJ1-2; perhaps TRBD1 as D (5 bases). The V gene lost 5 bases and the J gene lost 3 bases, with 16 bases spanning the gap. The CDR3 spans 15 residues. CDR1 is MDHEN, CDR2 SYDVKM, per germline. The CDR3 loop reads CASSPPRAGDYGYTF. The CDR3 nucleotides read TGTGCCAGCAGTCCCCCTCGGGCGGGGGACTATGGCTACACCTTC.